This T cell receptor (beta chain) originates from a study of blood T cell repertoires in COVID-19. Looking at the study overall: The study drew acute and convalescent COVID-19 samples from the United States, Italy and Spain.

In germline, CDR1 is MDHEN, CDR2 SYDVKM. V was cut by 9 bases and J by 4 bases, with 9 bases left in between. This CDR3 has 11 residues. Measured with immunoSEQ multiplex PCR; TCRdb has only the in-frame clones, and not every one. The sample shows 300,000 to 350,000 clones, over 85% of them seen only once. Participants' own reports of clinical history determined their cohort assignment. Symptom resolution, clearance, or two negative PCRs marked the recovered donors of Cohort 3. The chain carries TRBV28 and TRBJ1-2; no clear D gene. Source material: PBMCs or T cells enriched from blood (not recorded which). The clonotype comes from a woman in her 30s who had recovered from COVID-19. The CDR3 reads CASTETYGYTF. As DNA, the CDR3 is TGTGCCAGTACAGAGACCTATGGCTACACCTTC.